Below are 26 T cell receptor beta chains sequenced from a single sample in a study of blood T cell repertoires in COVID-19. Using immunoSEQ multiplex PCR, the repertoire was profiled, and TCRdb retains in-frame clones only, with some absent. The sample carries around 420,000 clones, 88% recorded once. The sample consisted of PBMCs or T cells enriched from blood (not recorded which). All receptors derive from a woman aged 40 to 55 with acute COVID-19.

The V gene is TRBV16, the J gene TRBJ1-2; 7 positions agree with TRBD1. Germline-derived CDR1 and CDR2 are KGHSY and FQNENV. The CDR3 extends over 18 amino acids. V shed 4 bases, J shed 0 bases, and the junction held 14 bases outside the gene matches. The CDR3 region has the DNA TGTGCCAGCAGCCCGGAAATCCCCAGGGGGTCTGCTAACTATGGCTACACCTTC. This sequence encodes CASSPEIPRGSANYGYTF.

The rearrangement uses TRBV11-2 and TRBJ1-1, with a tentative D call TRBD1 (6 bases). The CDR3 sequence is 14 residues long. The V gene's germline CDR1 is SGHAT and CDR2 FQNNGV. Deletions cut 3 bases from V and 4 bases from J, with 12 bases between. The CDR3 loop reads CASSFEQGATEAFF. CDR3 in DNA: TGTGCCAGCAGCTTCGAACAGGGTGCCACTGAAGCTTTCTTT.

The chain carries TRBV9 and TRBJ2-7, with TRBD1 identical over 8 bases. V shed 5 bases and J 3 bases; nucleotides not matched to a gene: 7. Germline V gives CDR1 SGDLS, CDR2 YYNGEE. This CDR3 has 14 residues. The DNA for the CDR3 is TGTGCCAGCAGTCAGACAGGGGCTCACTACGAGCAGTACTTC. This gives the protein CASSQTGAHYEQYF. Supplemented by reference TRBV9 and TRBJ2-7, the full variable domain reads DSGVTQTPKHLITATGQRVTLRCSPRSGDLSVYWYQQSLDQGLQFLIQYYNGEERAKGNILERFSAQQFPDLHSELNLSSLELGDSALYFCASSQTGAHYEQYFGPGTRLTVT.

This clone was seen only once. This chain connects TRBV6-4 to TRBJ1-1; possibly TRBD1 for D (5 bases). Germline V gene data show CDR1 as MRHNA and CDR2 as SNTAGT. Deletions cut 9 bases from V and 0 bases from J, with 14 bases between. This CDR3 has 14 amino acids. The CDR3 sequence: CARDRGWVNTEAFF. The DNA of the CDR3 is TGTGCCAGAGATAGGGGTTGGGTGAACACTGAAGCTTTCTTT.

CDR3 protein: CASSPVGNYGYTF. CDR3 bases: TGTGCCAGCAGCCCGGTGGGCAACTATGGCTACACCTTC. This chain links TRBV5-6 with TRBJ1-2, with no clear D. CDR1 and CDR2 from the germline V gene are SGHDT and YYEEEE. V dropped 4 bases and J dropped 2 bases, with 9 bases sitting between them. The CDR3 consists of 13 residues.

This rearrangement joins TRBV13 to TRBJ2-2, with 8 bases that match TRBD2. With V trimmed by 5 bases and J by 2 bases, 7 bases remained unmatched. This CDR3 comprises 16 residues. CDR1 and CDR2 (germline): PRHDT, FYEKMQ (reference sequence). CDR3 in amino acids: CASSDLGTSNTGELFF. CDR3 DNA sequence: TGTGCCAGCAGCGACCTTGGGACTAGTAACACCGGGGAGCTGTTTTTT.

Here the CDR3 DNA reads TGTGCCAGCAGCTTAGGACAGGGGGGCTACACCTTC. It yields the protein CASSLGQGGYTF. V is TRBV7-9 and J is TRBJ1-2; 8 bases are a match to TRBD1. The CDR3 extends over 12 amino acids. CDR1 and CDR2 (germline): SEHNR, FQNEAQ (reference sequence). J was trimmed by 8 bases and V by 1 base; bases with no gene match: 0.

This chain connects TRBV19 to TRBJ2-6, with D possibly TRBD2 on 6 matching bases. The V and J ends lost 7 bases and 2 bases respectively, with 21 bases between them. The CDR3 extends over 18 amino acids. Germline V gene sequence: CDR1 LNHDA, CDR2 SQIVND (reference sequence). The CDR3 nucleotides are TGTGCCAGTACCTCTCGGGACTCCCGGTTCGCTGGGGCCAACGTCCTGACTTTC. Protein product: CASTSRDSRFAGANVLTF.

In this sample, this clone turned up a few times. This rearrangement joins TRBV7-9 to TRBJ2-5; TRBD2 is a possible D gene (6 bases). The CDR3 is made up of 16 amino acids. V shed 1 base and J shed 3 bases, with 15 bases lying between them. Germline CDR1 is SEHNR and CDR2 is FQNEAQ (reference sequence). In DNA form, the CDR3 reads TGTGCCAGCAGCTTAGTGGCGGGGTTGCTGAAAGAGACCCAGTACTTC. This sequence encodes CASSLVAGLLKETQYF.

The chain employs TRBV19 and TRBJ2-3; 12 nucleotides agree with TRBD2. The CDR3 consists of 16 residues. The germline V gene has CDR1 LNHDA and CDR2 SQIVND (reference sequence). V gave up 9 bases and J gave up 3 bases; unmatched junction bases: 10. CDR3 sequence (DNA): TGTGCCAGCCAAAACCCTAGCGGGGGGGCTACAGATACGCAGTATTTT. Protein: CASQNPSGGATDTQYF.

The chain joins TRBV6-6 to TRBJ2-2; D remains unclear. The germline CDR1 and CDR2 sequences are MNHNY and SVGAGI (reference sequence). V was cut by 6 bases and J by 3 bases, with 11 bases left in between. The length of the CDR3 is 14 residues. The CDR3 sequence is CASSRLLYTGELFF. The CDR3 nucleotides are TGTGCCAGCAGCAGACTTCTCTACACCGGGGAGCTGTTTTTT.

This chain joins TRBV5-1 and TRBJ2-1, with 8 bases that match TRBD2. Unmatched junction bases numbered 2, after V lost 2 bases and J lost 1 base. Looked up from germline, CDR1 is SGHRS and CDR2 is YFSETQ. The CDR3 covers 15 residues. The CDR3 DNA sequence: TGCGCCAGCAGCTTAGCGGGGGAATCCTACAATGAGCAGTTCTTC. Its translation is CASSLAGESYNEQFF.

The rearrangement uses TRBV12-3 or TRBV12-4 and TRBJ1-4, with D possibly TRBD1 on 6 matching bases. Trimming took off 6 bases at V and 8 bases at J, with 10 bases between the two ends. The CDR3 contains 12 residues. The chain's CDR3 is CASRGAGEKLFF. The CDR3 nucleotides read TGTGCCAGCAGGGGGGCAGGGGAAAAACTGTTTTTT.

The sample holds a few counts of this clone. The chain links TRBV11-3 to TRBJ1-1, with D possibly TRBD1 on 5 matching bases. The CDR3 sequence is 14 residues long. The germline CDR1 and CDR2 sequences are SGHNT and YENEEA. Trimming shortened V by 3 bases and J by 1 base, and 9 bases separated the two germline ends. The CDR3 loop reads CASSLAGTNTEAFF. The CDR3 region has the DNA TGTGCCAGCAGCTTGGCGGGGACGAACACTGAAGCTTTCTTT.

V and J are TRBV10-3 and TRBJ2-5; possible D gene TRBD2, 5 bases. V was shortened by 6 bases and J by 4 bases, with 9 bases between the two germline ends. The length of the CDR3 is 12 residues. Germline V gene lookup returns CDR1 ENHRY and CDR2 SYGVKD. The CDR3 DNA is TGTGCCATCAGAGGACTGTCAGAGACCCAGTACTTC. Its translation: CAIRGLSETQYF.

This chain uses TRBV18 with TRBJ1-1; no clear D. Germline CDR1 KGHSH, CDR2 LQKENI. Trimming stripped 1 base from V and 2 bases from J, with 11 bases between. The CDR3 is 15 residues long. CDR3 in DNA: TGTGCCAGCTCACCACGAGCTTTAGTTAACACTGAAGCTTTCTTT. It translates to CASSPRALVNTEAFF.

The rearrangement links TRBV12-3 or TRBV12-4 to TRBJ1-2; 7 bases are shared with TRBD1. Unmatched junction bases numbered 2, after V lost 4 bases and J lost 3 bases. CDR3 length: 13 amino acids. The CDR3 loop is CASSSDRDYGYTF. The CDR3 nucleotides are TGTGCCAGCAGTTCTGACAGGGACTATGGCTACACCTTC.

This clone qualifies as medium-sized. V gene TRBV19 combines with J gene TRBJ2-7, with D uncertain. V lost 6 bases and J lost 3, with 12 bases in between. The germline V gene encodes CDR1 LNHDA and CDR2 SQIVND (reference sequence). The CDR3 has 13 residues. As DNA, the CDR3 is TGTGCCAGTAGCCGTACCGTGAGCTACGAGCAGTACTTC. This encodes CASSRTVSYEQYF.

This clone was seen a single time. The chain joins TRBV5-5 to TRBJ1-6; D remains unclear. This CDR3 spans 13 amino acids. V gave up 0 bases and J gave up 12 bases, with 10 bases separating them. Germline V CDR1 and CDR2: SGHKS, YYEKEE (reference sequence). CDR3 DNA: TGTGCCAGCAGCTTGGAGGCGGGGTTACCCCTCCACTTT. Protein: CASSLEAGLPLHF.

The chain joins TRBV3-1 (or the pseudogene TRBV3-2) to TRBJ1-2, with a weak D call TRBD1 (6 bases). Trimming left V 3 bases short and J 3 bases short, with 14 bases between. Germline V gives CDR1 LGHDT, CDR2 YNNKEL (reference sequence). The CDR3 contains 15 residues. The CDR3 DNA reads TGTGCCAGCAGCCACGAGCAGGGGAATCACTATGGCTACACCTTC. Amino acid sequence: CASSHEQGNHYGYTF.

This clone was counted at least ten times. The genes are TRBV2 and TRBJ2-2; 9 bases agree with TRBD1. Germline loops: CDR1 SNHLY, CDR2 FYNNEI. The CDR3 is 16 residues long. The ends lost 9 bases at V and 5 bases at J; junction bases unmatched: 13. The CDR3 protein is CASSFRGTGKTGELFF. In nucleotides, the CDR3 is TGTGCCAGTTCGTTTAGGGGGACAGGGAAGACCGGGGAGCTGTTTTTT. The whole variable domain, remainder taken from reference TRBV2 and TRBJ2-2, is EPEVTQTPSHQVTQMGQEVILRCVPISNHLYFYWYRQILGQKVEFLVSFYNNEISEKSEIFDDQFSVERPDGSNFTLKIRSTKLEDSAMYFCASSFRGTGKTGELFFGEGSRLTVL.

This chain uses TRBV7-9 with TRBJ1-1; no reliable D call. CDR1 is SEHNR, CDR2 FQNEAQ, per germline (reference sequence). The CDR3 loop spans 14 amino acids. Trimming took 7 bases from V and 5 from J, leaving 17 bases between them. CDR3 in DNA: TGTGCCAGCACCACTCGGCGGGGAGAAACTGAAGCTTTCTTT. It translates to CASTTRRGETEAFF. Full variable domain (outside the CDR3, taken from reference TRBV7-9 and TRBJ1-1): DTGVSQNPRHKITKRGQNVTFRCDPISEHNRLYWYRQTLGQGPEFLTYFQNEAQLEKSRLLSDRFSAERPKGSFSTLEIQRTEQGDSAMYLCASTTRRGETEAFFGQGTRLTVV.

The chain couples TRBV12-3 or TRBV12-4 to TRBJ1-1; D is unresolved. V gave up 5 bases and J gave up 9 bases, with 13 bases separating them. This CDR3 has 12 amino acids. The CDR3 region is CASSPGRLQAFF. CDR3 DNA sequence: TGTGCCAGCAGTCCTGGGAGGTTGCAAGCTTTCTTT.

This clone occurred once. The chain links TRBV5-4 to TRBJ1-6; D remains unclear. Deletions cut 2 bases from V and 3 bases from J, with 9 bases between. The germline CDR1 and CDR2 sequences are SGHNT and YYREEE (reference sequence). This CDR3 comprises 15 residues. CDR3 protein: CASSFAAVYNSPLHF. As DNA, the CDR3 is TGTGCCAGCAGCTTCGCGGCCGTCTATAATTCACCCCTCCACTTT.

The chain recombines TRBV6-4 with TRBJ1-4; 8 bases fit TRBD1. Germline assignment: CDR1 MRHNA and CDR2 SNTAGT. The CDR3 contains 15 residues. The V gene end was trimmed by 5 bases and the J gene end by 4 bases; junction bases not matched to a gene: 6. CDR3 sequence (DNA): TGTGCCAGCAGTCCGGACAGGGTGGTTAATGAAAAACTGTTTTTT. It specifies CASSPDRVVNEKLFF.

Here the CDR3 reads CASSLESGEGQPQHF. The CDR3 coding sequence is TGTGCCAGCAGCTTAGAGTCAGGGGAGGGTCAGCCCCAGCATTTT. The chain carries TRBV11-2 and TRBJ1-5; tentatively, D is TRBD1 (6 bases). The CDR3 covers 15 residues. Between the trimmed V and J ends, which lost 0 bases and 6 bases, there was a span of 12 bases. Germline values: CDR1 SGHAT, CDR2 FQNNGV. Based on the CDR3 plus reference TRBV11-2 and TRBJ1-5, the full variable domain is EAGVAQSPRYKIIEKRQSVAFWCNPISGHATLYWYQQILGQGPKLLIQFQNNGVVDDSQLPKDRFSAERLKGVDSTLKIQPAKLEDSAVYLCASSLESGEGQPQHFGDGTRLSIL.